This is a list of T cell receptor beta chains from one sample in a study of blood T cell repertoires in COVID-19. Using immunoSEQ multiplex PCR, the repertoire was profiled, and TCRdb retains in-frame clones only, with some absent. The sample consists of 95,000 to 150,000 clones, approximately 90% of them appearing once. The sample comprised peripheral blood. Receptor source: a man aged 35 to 55 with acute or convalescent COVID-19. Both conserved end residues are part of each CDR3. The order of the fields is D gene, clone size, J gene, V gene, CDR3 DNA, CDR3 protein. The D gene is left open where the match is weak. Rows give clone size only sometimes, using once, few, many, or a class for an expanded clone.

>-|-|TRBJ2-5|TRBV7-9
TGTGCCAGCAGCTTAAGGTCCAGGCCACAAGAGACCCAGTACTTC
CASSLRSRPQETQYF
>TRBD1|-|TRBJ2-7|TRBV5-1
TGCGCCAGCAGCGAACAGGGGCCCGGCGACGGCGAGCAGTACTTC
CASSEQGPGDGEQYF
>-|-|TRBJ1-3|TRBV5-1
TGCGCCAGCAGCTCGAAACAGGGTGAAAACACCATATATTTT
CASSSKQGENTIYF
>TRBD2|-|TRBJ2-7|TRBV14
TGTGCCAGCAGCCACAGGGTAGCGGGAGGGGCCTACGAGCAGTACTTC
CASSHRVAGGAYEQYF
>TRBD1|-|TRBJ1-2|TRBV5-1
TGCGCCAGCAGCTTGGGGCCAGGGGGCGACTATGGCTACACCTTC
CASSLGPGGDYGYTF
>TRBD2|-|TRBJ2-1|TRBV5-1
TGCGCCAGCAGAGGTACTAGCGGGTCCTATGAGCAGTTCTTC
CASRGTSGSYEQFF
>TRBD1|once|TRBJ2-7|TRBV11-3
TGTGCCAGCAGCGCCGGGACAGGGCTCGAGCAGTACTTC
CASSAGTGLEQYF
>TRBD1|-|TRBJ2-7|TRBV18
TGTGCCAGCTCACGGACAGGTCAAAGCTCCTACGAGCAGTACTTC
CASSRTGQSSYEQYF
>-|-|TRBJ1-5|TRBV21-1
TGTGCCAGCAGCAAAGCGGGCATACCGGGCAATCAGCCCCAGCATTTT
CASSKAGIPGNQPQHF
>TRBD1|-|TRBJ2-7|TRBV4-2
TGTGCCAGCAGCCAAGCGACGGGACAGGGACTTTACGAGCAGTACTTC
CASSQATGQGLYEQYF
>TRBD1|-|TRBJ1-1|TRBV7-2
TGTGCCAGCAGCATCATAGGACAGGGGCGCTGGGGCACTGAAGCTTTCTTT
CASSIIGQGRWGTEAFF
>-|-|TRBJ2-7|TRBV19
TGTGCCAGTAGTATAGACGGCTCCTACGAGCAGTACTTC
CASSIDGSYEQYF
>-|-|TRBJ2-2|TRBV27
TGTGCCAGCAGTTCCTCGGGTAGCGGGAACACCGGGGAGCTGTTTTTT
CASSSSGSGNTGELFF
>-|-|TRBJ1-6|TRBV5-8
TGTGCCAGCAGCGTACAGAATTCACCCCTCCACTTT
CASSVQNSPLHF
>-|-|TRBJ1-1|TRBV19
TGTGCCACCATGCAGGGGTACACTGAAGCTTTCTTT
CATMQGYTEAFF
>TRBD2|-|TRBJ2-4|TRBV10-1
TGCGCCAGCAGTGACGCGACTAGCGGAAACATTCAGTACTTC
CASSDATSGNIQYF
>TRBD1|-|TRBJ2-3|TRBV6-6
TGTGCCAGCAGCCCGGGACAGGGGATAGATACGCAGTATTTT
CASSPGQGIDTQYF
>TRBD1|-|TRBJ1-6|TRBV19
TGTGCCAGTAGTATAGGACGGACAGGGGGTAATTCACCCCTCCACTTT
CASSIGRTGGNSPLHF
>-|-|TRBJ1-5|TRBV2
TGTGCCAGCAGTGGACGGGAAAATCAGCCCCAGCATTTT
CASSGRENQPQHF
>TRBD1|-|TRBJ1-1|TRBV30
TGTGCCTGGAGTGTCGACAGGGGAACTGAAGCTTTCTTT
CAWSVDRGTEAFF
>TRBD1|few|TRBJ1-1|TRBV6-5
TGTGCCAGCAGAGACAGGGACAGAGACACTGAAGCTTTCTTT
CASRDRDRDTEAFF
>-|-|TRBJ1-4|TRBV9
TGTGCCAGCAGCCTAGACGTGGAGGGGTTGGGAAAACTGTTTTTT
CASSLDVEGLGKLFF
>TRBD1|-|TRBJ2-7|TRBV5-1
TGCGCCAGCAGCTTTGCCGGGACAGGCATGGGCGAGCAGTACTTC
CASSFAGTGMGEQYF
>TRBD1|-|TRBJ1-1|TRBV2
TGTGCCAGCAGAAGCGGACAGGGGGACACTGAAGCTTTCTTT
CASRSGQGDTEAFF
>TRBD2|-|TRBJ2-2|TRBV7-2
TGTGCCAGCAGTCTCAGCGGGAGGGCCTGGGACGGGGAGCTGTTTTTT
CASSLSGRAWDGELFF
>-|-|TRBJ2-3|TRBV19
TGTGCCAGTAGTATTTGGGCTCACACAGATACGCAGTATTTT
CASSIWAHTDTQYF
>-|-|TRBJ2-1|TRBV19
TGTGCCAGTAGTATAGACTACTACAATGAGCAGTTCTTC
CASSIDYYNEQFF
>TRBD1|-|TRBJ1-4|TRBV3-1/TRBV3-2
TGTGCCAGCAGCCAACGGACAGGGGGGAGTGAAAAACTGTTTTTT
CASSQRTGGSEKLFF
>TRBD2|-|TRBJ2-1|TRBV10-2
TGCGCCAGCATCAGCGGGAGGGCCGACTACAATGAGCAGTTCTTC
CASISGRADYNEQFF
>-|once|TRBJ1-4|TRBV6-2/TRBV6-3
TGTGCCAGCAGTTACAGCGGGGGAACCGAAAAACTGTTTTTT
CASSYSGGTEKLFF
>-|-|TRBJ2-5|TRBV6-5
TGTGCCAGCAGTTACGAGGCTAGTCGAGAGACCCAGTACTTC
CASSYEASRETQYF
>TRBD1|-|TRBJ2-7|TRBV19
TGTGCCAGTAGTGGGGCCCGGACAGGGAACTACGAGCAGTACTTC
CASSGARTGNYEQYF
>TRBD1|-|TRBJ1-4|TRBV4-1
TGCGCCAGCAGCAGGACCACAGGGGATAATGAAAAACTGTTTTTT
CASSRTTGDNEKLFF
>-|-|TRBJ1-2|TRBV13
TGTGCCAGCAGCTTAGTTTCCTCTAACTATGGCTACACCTTC
CASSLVSSNYGYTF
>-|once|TRBJ2-2|TRBV9
TGTGCCAGCAGCGTAGCCGACTCCAACACCGGGGAGCTGTTTTTT
CASSVADSNTGELFF
>-|-|TRBJ1-2|TRBV12-3/TRBV12-4
TGTGCCAGCAGTTCCACCAGGGAACACGGCTACACCTTC
CASSSTREHGYTF
>TRBD2|-|TRBJ2-1|TRBV9
TGTGCCAGCAGCCTCCCCCAACCGGGACTAGCGGGAGTTGATGAGCAGTTCTTC
CASSLPQPGLAGVDEQFF
>TRBD1|-|TRBJ2-5|TRBV5-6
TGTGCCAGCAGCTTGGCGGACAGGGATTTCCAAGAGACCCAGTACTTC
CASSLADRDFQETQYF
>-|-|TRBJ1-2|TRBV6-1
TGTGCCAGCAGTGAACGGGCAGGGATCTATGGCTACACCTTC
CASSERAGIYGYTF
>TRBD1|-|TRBJ1-5|TRBV29-1
TGCAGCGTTGCAGGGGGCGCCGGGAATCAGCCCCAGCATTTT
CSVAGGAGNQPQHF
>TRBD1|-|TRBJ2-2|TRBV6-6
TGTGCCAGCAACGACAGGGGGACCACCGGGGAGCTGTTTTTT
CASNDRGTTGELFF
>-|-|TRBJ2-7|TRBV5-1
TGCGCCAGCAGCTTGGCCCTGGGACAAACCTACGAGCAGTACTTC
CASSLALGQTYEQYF
>-|-|TRBJ2-1|TRBV7-9
TGTGCCAGCAGCCCAACAGTTTACAATGAGCAGTTCTTC
CASSPTVYNEQFF